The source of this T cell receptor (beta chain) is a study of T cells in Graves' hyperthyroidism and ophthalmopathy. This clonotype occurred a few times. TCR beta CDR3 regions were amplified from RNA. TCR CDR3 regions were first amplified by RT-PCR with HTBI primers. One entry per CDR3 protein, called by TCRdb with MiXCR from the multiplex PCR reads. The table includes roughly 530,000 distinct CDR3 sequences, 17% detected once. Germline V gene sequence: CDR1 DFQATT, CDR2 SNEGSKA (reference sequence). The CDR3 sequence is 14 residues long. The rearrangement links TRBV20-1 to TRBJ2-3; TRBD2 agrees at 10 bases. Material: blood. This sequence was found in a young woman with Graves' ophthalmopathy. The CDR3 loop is CRVSGRAFLDTQYF. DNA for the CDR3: TGCAGAGTGAGCGGGAGGGCCTTCTTAGATACGCAGTATTTT.